These T cell receptor beta chains were read from a single sample in a study of CD8 T cells in Susac syndrome. TCRdb reprocessed the immunoSEQ multiplex PCR reads with MiXCR, giving one entry per CDR3 protein. This table holds hundreds of thousands of distinct CDR3 sequences, around 85% found once. Sequenced input: CD8+ T cells from PBMCs. The receptors were gathered from a human donor with multiple sclerosis. Each CDR3 is given with its conserved first and last residue. D genes are given only for firm matches. Rows give clone size only sometimes, using once, few, many, or a class for an expanded clone.

j_call	d_call	clone_size	v_call	cdr3_nt	cdr3_aa
TRBJ1-1	.	.	TRBV27	TGTGCCAGCAGTCCGCGGACATCGAACACTGAAGCTTTCTTT	CASSPRTSNTEAFF
TRBJ2-4	.	.	TRBV30	TGTGCCTGGAAAAATGAGGAAAACATTCAGTACTTC	CAWKNEENIQYF
TRBJ2-7	.	.	TRBV15	TGTGCCACCAGCAGAGAAGCCCTGACAGATGCCTTCGTCTTC	CATSREALTDAFVF
TRBJ2-2	.	once	TRBV5-1	TGCGCCAGCAGCTTCCTCGGGGCCGGGGAGCTGTTTTTT	CASSFLGAGELFF
TRBJ1-1	.	.	TRBV9	TGTGCCAGCAGCGTAGGAGATTCGAACACTGAAGCTTTCTTT	CASSVGDSNTEAFF
TRBJ2-3	TRBD1	.	TRBV30	TGTGCCTGGAGTGACCGCCCCGACAGGGAACACACAGATACGCAGTATTTT	CAWSDRPDREHTDTQYF
TRBJ2-7	.	.	TRBV4-1	TGCGCCAGCAGCCAGAACCTCCTTAGGTCCTACGAGCAGTACTTC	CASSQNLLRSYEQYF
TRBJ1-5	.	.	TRBV28	TGTGCCAGCAGGGGGGGAAATGGGGAGTACAGCAATCAGCCCCAGCATTTT	CASRGGNGEYSNQPQHF
TRBJ2-1	.	once	TRBV6-5	TGTGCCAGCAGTTTGACAGGGGAGGGCGCCTACAATGAGCAGTTCTTC	CASSLTGEGAYNEQFF
TRBJ2-7	TRBD2	.	TRBV28	TGTGCCAGCACCCCCCGGGGGGGTCGAGACGAGCAGTACTTC	CASTPRGGRDEQYF
TRBJ2-1	TRBD2	once	TRBV11-1	TGTGCCAGCAGCTTATTAGCGGGCAATGAGCAGTTCTTC	CASSLLAGNEQFF
TRBJ1-4	.	.	TRBV2	TGTGCCAGCAAGGGACCGCTTAGGCCTGAAAAACTGTTTTTT	CASKGPLRPEKLFF
TRBJ2-7	.	.	TRBV5-1	TGCGCCAGCAGCAATACAGGCTGGGGGATCTACGAGCAGTACTTC	CASSNTGWGIYEQYF
TRBJ1-2	TRBD1	.	TRBV29-1	TGCAGCGCATTCACAGGGGGCAGTAACTATGGCTACACCTTC	CSAFTGGSNYGYTF
TRBJ2-2	TRBD1	.	TRBV3-1	TGTGCCAGCAGCCAAGTGGAATTCGTGGGGACAGTGAACACCGGGGAGCTGTTTTTT	CASSQVEFVGTVNTGELFF
TRBJ1-1	.	.	TRBV4-1	TGCGCCAGCAGCCAATTTGGACATATGAACACTGAAGCTTTCTTT	CASSQFGHMNTEAFF
TRBJ1-1	TRBD1	.	TRBV30	TGTGCCTGGAGTGACGGGACAGGGGTTGAAGCTTTCTTT	CAWSDGTGVEAFF
TRBJ2-1	TRBD2	.	TRBV9	TGTGCCAGCAGCGTAGGGCTAGCGGGCCTCTACAATGAGCAGTTCTTC	CASSVGLAGLYNEQFF
TRBJ1-1	TRBD1	.	TRBV7-2	TGTGCCAGCAGCCCATGGACAGGGGGTGACACTGAAGCTTTCTTT	CASSPWTGGDTEAFF
TRBJ2-2	.	once	TRBV6-2/TRBV6-3	TGTGCCAGCAGTTGGATTGTTAACACCGGGGAGCTGTTTTTT	CASSWIVNTGELFF
TRBJ2-7	TRBD1	few	TRBV6-2/TRBV6-3	TGTGCCAGCAGTTACGCTTGGGACAGGTTGTCCTACGAGCAGTACTTC	CASSYAWDRLSYEQYF
TRBJ2-4	.	.	TRBV30	TGTGCCTGGAGTGATCGGGCGGACTTGCATATCCTAGCCAAAAACATTCAGTACTTC	CAWSDRADLHILAKNIQYF
TRBJ2-7	TRBD2	.	TRBV12-3/TRBV12-4	TGTGCCAGCAGTTTAGGACTAGCGGAGTACCAAGAAACCTACGAGCAGTACTTC	CASSLGLAEYQETYEQYF
TRBJ2-1	TRBD1	.	TRBV7-9	TGTGCCAGCAGCTTATATCCTACGGACAGGGGGACGAATGAGCAGTTCTTC	CASSLYPTDRGTNEQFF
TRBJ2-7	TRBD1	.	TRBV29-1	TGCAGCGTAGGGGGCGGAATCTCCTACGAGCAGTACTTC	CSVGGGISYEQYF
TRBJ2-7	.	.	TRBV27	TGTGCCACGGGGGATAGGGAGCAGTACTTC	CATGDREQYF
TRBJ1-3	.	.	TRBV6-1	TGTGCCAGCGGGTTGACAGGCTCCGGAAACACCATATATTTT	CASGLTGSGNTIYF